The T cell receptor (beta chain) described here comes from a study of blood T cell repertoires in COVID-19. Study-wide context: Both acute and convalescent COVID-19 samples were obtained from the United States, Italy and Spain. The cDNA or gDNA used as material had been derived from T cells, B-cell-depleted T cells, or PBMCs.

This CDR3 spans 12 amino acids. CDR1 and CDR2 (germline): SQVTM, ANQGSEA. The germline V and J ends were trimmed by 6 bases and 11 bases, with 17 bases remaining between them. Authors' processing steps: Estimation of nucleated cell counts relied on the amplification of reference gene primers. Sequenced by immunoSEQ multiplex PCR; TCRdb stores in-frame clones only, minus some. The DNA gave D and trimming, while V, J and clone size come from that table. The top ten clones hold roughly 3.2% of a sample with roughly 86,000 clones, about 85% of them seen once. Seattle enrolled patients during active infection and tracked them longitudinally.

The V gene is TRBV29-1, the J gene TRBJ1-5; D perhaps matches TRBD1 (6 bases). The sample comprised peripheral blood. The clonotype comes from a woman older than 75 with COVID-19, enrolled during active disease. The CDR3 loop is CSVSQGKGAQHF. The CDR3 nucleotides are TGCAGCGTCAGTCAGGGGAAGGGAGCCCAGCATTTT.